The source of this TCR beta chain is a study of CD8 T cells in Susac syndrome. Deletions cut 2 bases from V and 3 bases from J, with 13 bases between. The germline CDR1 and CDR2 sequences are SEHNR and FQNEAQ (reference sequence). This CDR3 is built from 15 residues. Random hexamers served to reverse transcribe about 0.5 to 1 ug RNA. TCRdb re-called the immunoSEQ multiplex PCR reads with MiXCR, one entry per CDR3 protein. The table records roughly 150,000 distinct CDR3 sequences, more than 85% of them present only once. The chain carries TRBV7-9 and TRBJ1-2; the D is unclear. This TCR derives from a human donor with Susac syndrome. Sequenced: CD8+ T cells from PBMCs. CDR3 region: CASSLWSDEDYGYTF. The DNA for the CDR3 is TGTGCCAGCAGCTTATGGTCCGATGAGGACTATGGCTACACCTTC.